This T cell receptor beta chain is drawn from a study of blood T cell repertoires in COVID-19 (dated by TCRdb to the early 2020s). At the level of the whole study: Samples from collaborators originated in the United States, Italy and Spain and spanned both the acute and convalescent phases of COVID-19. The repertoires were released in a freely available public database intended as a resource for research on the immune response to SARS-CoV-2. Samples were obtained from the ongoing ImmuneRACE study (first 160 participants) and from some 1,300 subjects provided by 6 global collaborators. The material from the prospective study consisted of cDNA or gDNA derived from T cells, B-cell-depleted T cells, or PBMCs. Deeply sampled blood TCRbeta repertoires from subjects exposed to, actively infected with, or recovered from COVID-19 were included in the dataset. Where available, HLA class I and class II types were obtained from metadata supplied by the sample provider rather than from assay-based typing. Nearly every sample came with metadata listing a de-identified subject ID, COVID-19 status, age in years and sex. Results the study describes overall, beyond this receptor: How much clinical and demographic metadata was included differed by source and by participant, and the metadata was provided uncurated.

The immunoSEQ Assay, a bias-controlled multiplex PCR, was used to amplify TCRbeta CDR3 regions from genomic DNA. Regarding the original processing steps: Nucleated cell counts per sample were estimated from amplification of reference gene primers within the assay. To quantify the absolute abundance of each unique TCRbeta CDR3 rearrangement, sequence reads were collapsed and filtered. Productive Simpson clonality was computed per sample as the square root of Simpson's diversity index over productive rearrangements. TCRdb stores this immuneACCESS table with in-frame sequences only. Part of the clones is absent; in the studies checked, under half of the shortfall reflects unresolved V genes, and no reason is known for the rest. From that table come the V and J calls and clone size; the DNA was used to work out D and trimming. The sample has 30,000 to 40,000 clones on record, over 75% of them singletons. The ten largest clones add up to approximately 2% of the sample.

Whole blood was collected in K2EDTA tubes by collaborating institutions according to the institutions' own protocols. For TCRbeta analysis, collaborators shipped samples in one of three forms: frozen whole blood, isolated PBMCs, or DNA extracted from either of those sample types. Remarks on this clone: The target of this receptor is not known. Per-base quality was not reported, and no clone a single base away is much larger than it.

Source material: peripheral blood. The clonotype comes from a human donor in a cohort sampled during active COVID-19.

The DNA is as follows: TGTGCCAGCAGCGCTGGAGGGGTCTCTCTCTTCTCTGGGGCCAACGTCCTGACTTTC. Its translation is CASSAGGVSLFSGANVLTF. The sequence joins TRBV5-4 to TRBJ2-6; D gene: possibly TRBD2, on 6 matching bases. The V and J ends are trimmed by 4 bases and 0 bases, leaving 20 bases between them. CDR1 and CDR2 are drawn from the germline V gene (reference sequence): SGHNT, YYREEE. Including cysteine and phenylalanine, the CDR3 has 19 amino acids. The read is trimmed to its CDR3 DNA, 57 bases read in frame from base 1. Beyond the CDR3, the reference TRBV5-4 and TRBJ2-6 genes provide the residues; the full variable domain reads: ETGVTQSPTHLIKTRGQQVTLRCSSQSGHNTVSWYQQALGQGPQFIFQYYREEENGRGNFPPRFSGLQFPNYSSELNVNALELDDSALYLCASSAGGVSLFSGANVLTFGAGSRLTVL.